This entry is about one T cell receptor (beta chain). This sample was included in a study of shared clonotypes between healthy human individuals. TCRdb's copy holds only in-frame clones and misses some; the assay was immunoSEQ multiplex PCR. This table has some 1 million clones, approximately 72% appearing once. What was sequenced was memory CD4+ T cells sorted from blood. Subset in this sample: CD45RA-negative fraction. The sequence was obtained from a man aged 18 to 29 in good health.

CDR3 loop: CATSRDAGGTYNEQFF. The CDR3 DNA reads as TGTGCCACCAGCAGAGACGCGGGGGGGACATACAATGAGCAGTTCTTC. This chain links TRBV15 with TRBJ2-1, with 9 bases matching TRBD2. V dropped 0 bases and J dropped 4; count of bases not matched to a gene: 4. Germline V lookup: CDR1 LNHNV, CDR2 YYDKDF (reference sequence). This CDR3 has 16 residues.